This TCR beta chain originates from a study of blood T cell repertoires in COVID-19. Germline V CDR1 and CDR2: SGHAT, FQNNGV. The CDR3 covers 12 residues. This clone was seen a few times. The germline gene is not matched at one end of the junction; a read error may be the cause. In the authors' methods: Using reference gene primer amplification, nucleated cell counts were estimated. Clones were read by immunoSEQ multiplex PCR, and TCRdb kept only the in-frame ones, dropping some. For V, J and clone size, that table is used; D and trimming come from the DNA. The repertoire holds approximately 35,000 clones, approximately 85% seen once, with around 8.6% in the top ten.

The receptor was derived from a man at least 80 years old with active COVID-19. The chain carries TRBV11-2 and TRBJ1-1; a possible D gene is TRBD1 (6 bases). Sequencing used peripheral blood. Here the CDR3 reads CASSLILTGFYF. CDR3 nucleotide sequence: TGTGCCAGCAGCTTAATTTTGACAGGCTTTTACTTT.